The T cell receptor beta chain under discussion was sequenced for a study of T-cell reconstitution after alpha-beta-depleted transplantation in children. TCRbeta library preparation incorporated unique molecular identifiers. TCRdb redid the calling of the PCR reads with MiXCR, one entry per CDR3 protein. The table shows roughly 170,000 distinct CDR3 sequences, with approximately 6.6% occurring only once. In its sample, this clonotype was seen many times. The germline V gene has CDR1 SGHRS and CDR2 YFSETQ. The CDR3 spans 14 residues. V was trimmed by 1 base and J by 2 bases, leaving 9 bases between them.

This TCR was recovered from a human donor who donated a stem cell graft to a child with Wiskott-Aldrich syndrome. Sequences were derived from PBMCs from the stem cell graft donor, sampled from the stem cell graft. The rearrangement joins TRBV5-1 to TRBJ1-1; no definite D call. Here the CDR3 reads CASSLSSSNTEAFF. The CDR3 region has the DNA TGCGCCAGCAGCTTGAGCAGCTCAAACACTGAAGCTTTCTTT. Full variable domain (outside the CDR3, taken from reference TRBV5-1 and TRBJ1-1): KAGVTQTPRYLIKTRGQQVTLSCSPISGHRSVSWYQQTPGQGLQFLFEYFSETQRNKGNFPGRFSGRQFSNSRSEMNVSTLELGDSALYLCASSLSSSNTEAFFGQGTRLTVV.